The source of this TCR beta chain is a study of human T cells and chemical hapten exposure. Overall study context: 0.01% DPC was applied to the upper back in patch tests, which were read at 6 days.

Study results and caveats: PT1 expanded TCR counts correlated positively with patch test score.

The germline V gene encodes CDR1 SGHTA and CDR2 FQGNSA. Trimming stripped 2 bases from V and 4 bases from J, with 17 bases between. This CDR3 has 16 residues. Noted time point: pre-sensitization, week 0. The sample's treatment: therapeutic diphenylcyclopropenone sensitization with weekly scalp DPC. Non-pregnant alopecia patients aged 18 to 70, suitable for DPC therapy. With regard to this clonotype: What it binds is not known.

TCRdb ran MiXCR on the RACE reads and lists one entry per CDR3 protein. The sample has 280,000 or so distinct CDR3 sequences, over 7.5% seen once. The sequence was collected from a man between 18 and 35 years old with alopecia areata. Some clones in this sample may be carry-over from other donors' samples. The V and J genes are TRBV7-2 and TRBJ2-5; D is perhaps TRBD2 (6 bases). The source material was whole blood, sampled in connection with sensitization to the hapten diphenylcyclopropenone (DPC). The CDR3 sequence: CASSLTGRLGGETQYF. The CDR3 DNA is TGTGCCAGCAGCTTAACAGGACGACTGGGGGGAGAGACCCAGTACTTC.